The 25 T cell receptor beta chains below all came from one sample that was sequenced in a study of T cell responses to AZD1222 COVID-19 vaccine. Profiled with immunoSEQ multiplex PCR; TCRdb holds only in-frame clones, not every one. The profile shows approximately 150,000 clones, 85% to 90% of them singletons. The starting material was peripheral blood, obtained on day 0 of AZD1222 vaccination. These receptors were taken from an adult in good health.

The V and J genes are TRBV28 and TRBJ2-7, with 9 positions matching TRBD2. V lost 7 bases and J lost 2; bases outside the gene matches: 6. The CDR3 is made up of 14 amino acids. CDR1 MDHEN and CDR2 SYDVKM come from the germline V gene. The CDR3 region has the DNA TGTGCCAGCATAGCTAGCGGGAAAGCCTACGAGCAGTACTTC. The encoded protein is CASIASGKAYEQYF.

The sample holds a few counts of this clone. The gene calls are TRBV7-7 and TRBJ2-7; 11 bases match TRBD1. Germline V CDR1 and CDR2: SSHAT, FNYEAQ (reference sequence). V lost 6 bases to trimming and J lost 0 bases; unmatched junction nucleotides: 10. The CDR3 runs to 17 residues. The DNA of the CDR3 is TGTGCCAGCAGTCCCCGAACCGGGACAGGGGGCTCCTACGAGCAGTACGTC. As protein: CASSPRTGTGGSYEQYV.

The V call is TRBV6-5, the J call TRBJ2-5, with 9 bases aligning to TRBD2. There are 15 residues in the CDR3. Germline values: CDR1 MNHEY, CDR2 SVGAGI. The junction had 6 bases not matched to a gene; V was cut back by 4 bases and J by 3 bases. CDR3 nucleotides: TGTGCCAGCAGTTCCCATAGCGGGGGAAAAGAGACCCAGTACTTC. Its protein is CASSSHSGGKETQYF.

This chain connects TRBV3-1 (or the pseudogene TRBV3-2) to TRBJ2-3; TRBD2 is a possible D gene (7 bases). The germline CDR1 and CDR2 sequences are LGHDT and YNNKEL (reference sequence). This CDR3 is 16 amino acids long. Trimming cost V 4 bases and J 4 bases, with 18 bases left between them. As DNA, the CDR3 is TGTGCCAGCAGCCCCAAAATGGGGGGGGGCGCAGATACGCAGTATTTT. It encodes CASSPKMGGGADTQYF.

V and J are TRBV12-3 or TRBV12-4 and TRBJ2-1; possibly TRBD2 for D (5 bases). Trimming removed 6 bases from V and 6 bases from J, with 12 bases in between. The CDR3 is made up of 13 amino acids. The CDR3 DNA is TGTGCCAGCAGCCGAGCGGCCGTCAATGAGCAGTTCTTC. Its translation: CASSRAAVNEQFF.

The gene calls are TRBV19 and TRBJ2-2; 9 bases map to TRBD2. This CDR3 is 16 amino acids long. Germline-derived CDR1 and CDR2 are LNHDA and SQIVND (reference sequence). V was clipped by 5 bases and J by 0 bases; unmatched bases: 4. The CDR3, as DNA: TGTGCCAGTAGTGATGCGGGAGGGCCGAACACCGGGGAGCTGTTTTTT. This translates into CASSDAGGPNTGELFF. The entire variable domain, with the rest obtained from reference TRBV19 and TRBJ2-2, is as follows: DGGITQSPKYLFRKEGQNVTLSCEQNLNHDAMYWYRQDPGQGLRLIYYSQIVNDFQKGDIAEGYSVSREKKESFPLTVTSAQKNPTAFYLCASSDAGGPNTGELFFGEGSRLTVL.

This clone showed up just a few times. V gene TRBV4-2 combines with J gene TRBJ2-3, with D perhaps TRBD2 (5 bases). Germline values: CDR1 LGHNA, CDR2 YNFKEQ. This CDR3 contains 18 residues. Trimming left V 6 bases short and J 0 bases short, with 22 bases between. CDR3 sequence (DNA): TGTGCCAGCAGTCAACGGAGTCAGGCTGCGGGTAGCACAGATACGCAGTATTTT. This codes for CASSQRSQAAGSTDTQYF.

The V call is TRBV5-1, the J call TRBJ1-2, with no clear D. From germline, CDR1 is SGHRS and CDR2 YFSETQ. Trimming stripped 0 bases from V and 3 bases from J, with 15 bases between. The CDR3 contains 16 residues. The CDR3 here is CASSLASLATDYGYTF. DNA for the CDR3: TGCGCCAGCAGCTTGGCCTCATTGGCTACCGACTATGGCTACACCTTC.

V gene TRBV7-2 combines with J gene TRBJ2-4; 7 nucleotides align to TRBD2. This CDR3 has 17 residues. The germline gives CDR1 SGHTA, CDR2 FQGNSA. V shed 1 base and J 3 bases; nucleotides not matched to a gene: 9. CDR3: CASSLEGRGSVKNIQYF. CDR3 DNA: TGTGCCAGCAGCTTAGAAGGTCGCGGGAGCGTCAAAAACATTCAGTACTTC.

This chain links TRBV7-8 with TRBJ1-1; D gene ambiguous. Germline V gene sequence: CDR1 SGHVS, CDR2 FQNEAQ. This CDR3 comprises 14 residues. The V gene lost 3 bases and the J gene lost 0 bases, with 8 bases spanning the gap. The CDR3 DNA sequence: TGTGCCAGCAGCTTCGTCAGTATGAACACTGAAGCTTTCTTT. It yields the protein CASSFVSMNTEAFF.

The J gene is TRBJ1-2, the V gene TRBV5-6, with D uncertain. Trimming pared 7 bases from V and 1 base from J, leaving 23 bases between. CDR1 SGHDT and CDR2 YYEEEE come from the germline V gene. There are 17 residues in the CDR3. This CDR3 reads CASCRGGIGLVNYGYTF. The CDR3 coding sequence is TGTGCCAGCTGCCGGGGAGGGATAGGACTGGTTAACTATGGCTACACCTTC.

The J gene is TRBJ1-4, the V gene TRBV28; 12 positions agree with TRBD1. This CDR3 comprises 16 residues. Germline CDR1 MDHEN, CDR2 SYDVKM. J lost 9 bases, V lost 4 bases, and 9 bases had no gene match. Here the CDR3 DNA reads TGTGCCAGCAGTTCCTTGGGGACAGGGGGCGGGCAAAAACTGTTTTTT. This translates into CASSSLGTGGGQKLFF.

The chain uses TRBV2 and TRBJ2-1, with D tentatively TRBD1 or TRBD2 (5 bases each). The CDR3 runs 13 residues. Germline V CDR1 and CDR2: SNHLY, FYNNEI. V lost 7 bases and J lost 4, with 11 bases in between. The CDR3 region is CASNRDVYNEQFF. As DNA, the CDR3 is TGTGCCAGCAACCGGGACGTATACAATGAGCAGTTCTTC.

This chain uses TRBV20-1 with TRBJ1-1; D may be TRBD1 (5 bases). The V end was cut by 3 bases, the J end by 2 bases, with 13 bases between. Germline V gene data show CDR1 as DFQATT and CDR2 as SNEGSKA (reference sequence). The CDR3 covers 14 residues. The CDR3: CSASTGTGNTEAFF. DNA for the CDR3: TGCAGTGCTAGTACCGGGACCGGTAACACTGAAGCTTTCTTT.

The count of this clone is one. V usage is TRBV30 and J usage is TRBJ1-3, with D possibly TRBD1 on 6 matching bases. V was clipped by 8 bases and J by 0 bases, with 14 bases between them. This CDR3 is built from 14 residues. The germline V gene encodes CDR1 GTSNPN and CDR2 SVGIG (reference sequence). The CDR3 reads CALITGSSGNTIYF. The CDR3 DNA sequence: TGTGCCCTGATCACAGGGTCCTCTGGAAACACCATATATTTT.

The chain has TRBV11-2 and TRBJ1-3; D may be TRBD1 (5 bases). From germline, CDR1 is SGHAT and CDR2 FQNNGV. This CDR3 is 16 amino acids long. Trimming cost V 3 bases and J 0 bases, with 12 bases left between them. CDR3 DNA sequence: TGTGCCAGCAGCTTCACTGGGGGAAACTCTGGAAACACCATATATTTT. Its protein is CASSFTGGNSGNTIYF.

This clone is a singleton in its sample. The chain carries TRBV29-1 and TRBJ2-7, with 7 bases lining up with TRBD1. The J segment lost 3 bases and the V segment lost 4 bases, leaving 15 bases of the junction unmatched. CDR1 SQVTM and CDR2 ANQGSEA come from the germline V gene. The length of the CDR3 is 16 residues. Written as DNA, the CDR3 is TGCAGCGTTGGGGCCCCGTCGGGACAGACAAACTACGAGCAGTACTTC. This sequence encodes CSVGAPSGQTNYEQYF.

CDR3 DNA sequence: TGTGCCAGCAGTGAAGTGGTTTGGCTAGCGGGTGCGAACACCGGGGAGCTGTTTTTT. Amino acids: CASSEVVWLAGANTGELFF. The rearrangement uses TRBV6-1 and TRBJ2-2, with 8 bases that match TRBD2. Germline loops: CDR1 MNHNS, CDR2 SASEGT. J lost 0 bases, V lost 1 base, and 10 bases had no gene match. The length of the CDR3 is 19 residues.

This rearrangement joins TRBV12-5 to TRBJ1-2, with a weak D call TRBD1 (6 bases). The CDR3 consists of 14 residues. V lost 2 bases, J lost 11 bases, and 18 bases lay in between. The germline gives CDR1 LGHNT, CDR2 FRNRAP. This CDR3 is CASGLFGGPGEYTF. CDR3 DNA sequence: TGTGCTAGTGGTTTGTTCGGGGGGCCGGGAGAATACACCTTC. Together with reference TRBV12-5 and TRBJ1-2, the CDR3 gives the full variable domain: DARVTQTPRHKVTEMGQEVTMRCQPILGHNTVFWYRQTMMQGLELLAYFRNRAPLDDSGMPKDRFSAEMPDATLATLKIQPSEPRDSAVYFCASGLFGGPGEYTFGSGTRLTVV.

The J gene is TRBJ1-1, the V gene TRBV29-1, with 7 bases matching TRBD1. Germline CDR1 SQVTM, CDR2 ANQGSEA. This CDR3 contains 15 residues. Trimming at V came to 6 bases and at J to 4 bases, leaving 14 bases not matched to a gene. The CDR3 here is CSVSARDSRLTEAFF. DNA for the CDR3: TGCAGCGTCTCCGCACGGGACAGCCGACTCACTGAAGCTTTCTTT.

As DNA, the CDR3 is TGTGCCAGCAGTGTAACGGGGGCCGATCAGCCCCAGCATTTT. Translated: CASSVTGADQPQHF. V and J are TRBV2 and TRBJ1-5; possible D gene TRBD1, 6 bases. This CDR3 spans 14 amino acids. Trimming cost V 4 bases and J 5 bases, with 12 bases left between them. From germline, CDR1 is SNHLY and CDR2 FYNNEI.

This clone was picked up one time. The chain carries TRBV13 and TRBJ1-1; a possible D gene is TRBD1 (6 bases). The CDR3 has 15 residues. Between the trimmed V and J ends, which lost 4 bases and 0 bases, there was a span of 12 bases. Germline V gene lookup returns CDR1 PRHDT and CDR2 FYEKMQ (reference sequence). The DNA for the CDR3 is TGTGCCAGCAGCTACGCCGGGACATTGAACACTGAAGCTTTCTTT. Protein sequence: CASSYAGTLNTEAFF.

The chain uses TRBV6-1 and TRBJ1-5; D is unresolved. CDR1 and CDR2 (germline): MNHNS, SASEGT. The CDR3 spans 12 residues. V gave up 0 bases and J gave up 13 bases, with 10 bases separating them. CDR3 in amino acids: CASSEAERIQHF. The CDR3 DNA is TGTGCCAGCAGTGAAGCGGAGCGGATTCAGCATTTT.

DNA of the CDR3: TGTGCCAGCAGCTCCCGAGCAGGCAATGAGCAGTTCTTC. It translates to CASSSRAGNEQFF. The V gene is TRBV7-2, the J gene TRBJ2-1, with D unresolved. Trimming shortened V by 4 bases and J by 6 bases, and 10 bases separated the two germline ends. CDR1 and CDR2 from the germline V gene are SGHTA and FQGNSA. The CDR3 runs to 13 residues.

V usage is TRBV2 and J usage is TRBJ1-2, with D perhaps matching TRBD1 (5 bases). Trimming removed 4 bases at V and 0 bases at J, with 15 bases between. Germline CDR1 is SNHLY and CDR2 is FYNNEI. This CDR3 comprises 16 residues. The CDR3 reads CASSAAGTVANYGYTF. CDR3 coding DNA: TGTGCCAGCAGTGCGGCCGGGACTGTTGCTAACTATGGCTACACCTTC.